Sequencing of this T cell receptor (beta chain) was carried out in a study of human T cells and chemical hapten exposure. Overall study context: Read at 6 days, the patch tests placed 0.01% DPC on the upper back. Women made up most patients, who had alopecia areata, totalis or universalis.

Germline CDR1 reads SGHNT; CDR2 reads YENEEA. V shed 8 bases, J shed 0 bases, and the junction held 16 bases outside the gene matches. CDR3 size: 18 residues. Concerning this clonotype: No antigen is known for it.

TCRdb reanalysed the RACE reads using MiXCR and keeps one entry per CDR3 protein. The sample carries roughly 96,000 distinct CDR3 sequences, 7.5% to 10% recorded once. General observations from the study: With patch test score, the counts of PT1 expanded TCRs showed a positive correlation. DPC sensitization left the count of TCRs above 1 in 1000 unchanged.

Time point: patch test 2, 6 weeks after DPC sensitization. Treatment specified: therapeutic diphenylcyclopropenone sensitization with weekly scalp DPC. The chain recombines TRBV11-3 with TRBJ2-1; 7 bases fit TRBD2. The sample in question was whole blood, obtained in connection with sensitization to the hapten diphenylcyclopropenone (DPC). This receptor was identified in a woman in her thirties or forties with alopecia areata. Some clones in this sample may be carry-over from other donors' samples. This CDR3 is CASGYRFPSGVSYNEQFF. In DNA form, the CDR3 reads TGTGCCAGCGGCTACCGATTTCCGAGCGGGGTCTCCTACAATGAGCAGTTCTTC.